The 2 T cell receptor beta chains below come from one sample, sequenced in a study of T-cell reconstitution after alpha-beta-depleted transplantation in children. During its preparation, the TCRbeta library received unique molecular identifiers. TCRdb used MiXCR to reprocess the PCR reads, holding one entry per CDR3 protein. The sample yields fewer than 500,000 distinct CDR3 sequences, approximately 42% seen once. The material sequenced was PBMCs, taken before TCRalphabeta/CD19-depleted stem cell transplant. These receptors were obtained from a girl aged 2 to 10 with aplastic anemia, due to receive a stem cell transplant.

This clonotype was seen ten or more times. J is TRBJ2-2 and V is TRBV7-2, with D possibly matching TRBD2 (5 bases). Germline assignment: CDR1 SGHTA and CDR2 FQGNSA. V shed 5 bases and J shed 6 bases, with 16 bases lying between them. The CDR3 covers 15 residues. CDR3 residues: CASSPGVVAAGELFF. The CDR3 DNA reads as TGTGCCAGCAGCCCCGGGGTAGTTGCAGCCGGGGAGCTGTTTTTT. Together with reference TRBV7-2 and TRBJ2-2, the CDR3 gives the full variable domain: GAGVSQSPSNKVTEKGKDVELRCDPISGHTALYWYRQSLGQGLEFLIYFQGNSAPDKSGLPSDRFSAERTGGSVSTLTIQRTQQEDSAVYLCASSPGVVAAGELFFGEGSRLTVL.

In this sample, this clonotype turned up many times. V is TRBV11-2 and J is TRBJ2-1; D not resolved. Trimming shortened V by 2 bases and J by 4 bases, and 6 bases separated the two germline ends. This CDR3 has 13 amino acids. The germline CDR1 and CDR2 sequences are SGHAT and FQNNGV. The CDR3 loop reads CASSLTAYNEQFF. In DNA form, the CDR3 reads TGTGCCAGCAGCTTAACCGCTTACAATGAGCAGTTCTTC. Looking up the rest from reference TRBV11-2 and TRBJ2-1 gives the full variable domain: EAGVAQSPRYKIIEKRQSVAFWCNPISGHATLYWYQQILGQGPKLLIQFQNNGVVDDSQLPKDRFSAERLKGVDSTLKIQPAKLEDSAVYLCASSLTAYNEQFFGPGTRLTVL.